Listed here are 14 T cell receptor beta chains from one sample, sequenced in a study of human T cells and chemical hapten exposure. Time point denoted: pre-sensitization, week 0. This sample's treatment: therapeutic diphenylcyclopropenone sensitization with weekly scalp DPC. TCRdb reprocessed the RACE reads with MiXCR, giving one entry per CDR3 protein. The sample yields 50,000 to 70,000 distinct CDR3 sequences, more than 8% seen once. Sequences were derived from whole blood, sampled in connection with sensitization to the hapten diphenylcyclopropenone (DPC). The receptors were gathered from a man between 40 and 49 years old with alopecia areata. Some clones in this sample may be carry-over from other donors' samples.

This clonotype showed up many times. The genes are TRBV29-1 and TRBJ1-1; a weak D match, TRBD1 (5 bases). CDR3 size: 12 residues. Germline V gene sequence: CDR1 SQVTM, CDR2 ANQGSEA. Trimming took off 5 bases at V and 4 bases at J, with 11 bases between the two ends. This CDR3 is CSVRRGGTEAFF. The CDR3 DNA follows: TGCAGCGTTCGTAGGGGCGGCACTGAAGCTTTCTTT.

This clonotype was seen many times. V usage is TRBV10-1 and J usage is TRBJ2-5, with a tentative D call TRBD1 (5 bases). Germline CDR1 and CDR2: WNHNN and SYGVQD (reference sequence). Trimming took 6 bases from V and 3 from J, leaving 11 bases between them. The CDR3 has 13 residues. The CDR3 coding sequence is TGCGCCAGCAGCAGACAGTTAGAAGAGACCCAGTACTTC. Translated: CASSRQLEETQYF.

This clonotype was recorded a few times. The chain recombines TRBV15 with TRBJ1-5; weak D call: TRBD1 (5 bases). Germline lookup yields CDR1 LNHNV and CDR2 YYDKDF (reference sequence). V was trimmed by 5 bases and J by 6 bases, leaving 14 bases between them. This CDR3 has 14 residues. The CDR3 sequence: CATSSRQTGQPQHF. CDR3 DNA: TGTGCCACCAGCTCCCGACAGACGGGTCAGCCCCAGCATTTT.

This clonotype has only a few counts. The J gene is TRBJ2-1, the V gene TRBV3-1, with 15 nucleotides matching TRBD2. The germline CDR1 and CDR2 sequences are LGHDT and YNNKEL (reference sequence). V dropped 4 bases and J dropped 7; count of bases not matched to a gene: 2. CDR3 length equals 15 residues. CDR3 protein: CASSPGLAGGNEQFF. The CDR3 region has the DNA TGTGCCAGCAGCCCAGGACTAGCGGGAGGGAATGAGCAGTTCTTC.

This clonotype showed up just a few times. The gene calls are TRBV7-6 and TRBJ2-1, with a tentative D call TRBD2 (6 bases). V dropped 5 bases and J dropped 5 bases, with 19 bases sitting between them. This CDR3 region has 16 residues. The V gene's germline CDR1 is SGHVS and CDR2 FNYEAQ. This CDR3 reads CASSGEAVWGDNEQFF. CDR3 nucleotide sequence: TGTGCCAGCAGCGGAGAAGCGGTTTGGGGGGACAATGAGCAGTTCTTC.

The chain has TRBV20-1 and TRBJ2-2, with 13 bases fitting TRBD2. The CDR3 contains 18 residues. Germline CDR1 reads DFQATT; CDR2 reads SNEGSKA (reference sequence). The trim removed 3 bases at V and 5 bases at J, leaving 12 bases unmatched. In DNA form, the CDR3 reads TGCAGTGCTAGGGTGACTAGCGGGAGGCTCGTGGTGACCGGGGAGCTGTTTTTT. Residues: CSARVTSGRLVVTGELFF.

This clonotype was counted ten times or more. The chain has TRBV6-5 and TRBJ2-3; perhaps TRBD1 as D (6 bases). CDR1 and CDR2 (germline): MNHEY, SVGAGI. The CDR3 has 13 amino acids. Between the trimmed V and J ends, which lost 4 bases and 6 bases, there was a span of 11 bases. The CDR3 reads CASSWTQGDTQYF. The CDR3 DNA sequence: TGTGCCAGCAGTTGGACTCAGGGGGATACGCAGTATTTT.

This clonotype turned up a few times. This chain joins TRBV28 and TRBJ2-5; TRBD1 matches 7 bases. The germline V gene encodes CDR1 MDHEN and CDR2 SYDVKM. The CDR3 runs to 14 residues. V shed 7 bases and J 2 bases; nucleotides not matched to a gene: 7. CDR3 DNA sequence: TGTGCCAGCATTGAACAGGGGTGGCAAGAGACCCAGTACTTC. Its protein product is CASIEQGWQETQYF.

The rearrangement uses TRBV5-1 and TRBJ2-4; tentatively, D is TRBD1 (6 bases). The CDR3 runs to 13 residues. V was shortened by 0 bases and J by 10 bases, with 11 bases between the two germline ends. CDR1 SGHRS and CDR2 YFSETQ come from the germline V gene. The CDR3 DNA reads as TGCGCCAGCAGCTTGGTCGAGGGGGATATTCAGTACTTC. Protein product: CASSLVEGDIQYF. The variable domain in full, with the rest retrieved from reference TRBV5-1 and TRBJ2-4, is KAGVTQTPRYLIKTRGQQVTLSCSPISGHRSVSWYQQTPGQGLQFLFEYFSETQRNKGNFPGRFSGRQFSNSRSEMNVSTLELGDSALYLCASSLVEGDIQYFGAGTRLSVL.

This clonotype was counted ten times or more. Germline and junction disagree at one end, which may indicate a read error. The genes are TRBV7-3 and TRBJ2-7; weak D call: TRBD1 (6 bases). CDR1 is SGHTA and CDR2 is FQGTGA in the germline V gene. This CDR3 region has 13 residues. CDR3 bases: TGTGCCAGCAGCCTAACAGGGACCTACGAGCAGTACTTC. It encodes CASSLTGTYEQYF.

This clonotype was seen more than once but under ten times. The CDR3 nucleotides are TGCAGTGCTAGAGCTTCCGACAGGGGTGTCGGGGGATACGAGCAGTACTTC. Protein product: CSARASDRGVGGYEQYF. V gene TRBV20-1 combines with J gene TRBJ2-7, with 8 bases lining up with TRBD1. Germline-derived CDR1 and CDR2 are DFQATT and SNEGSKA (reference sequence). V dropped 1 base and J dropped 4; count of bases not matched to a gene: 15. The CDR3 totals 17 residues.

This clonotype has more than one count but fewer than ten. The J gene is TRBJ2-1, the V gene TRBV27, with 8 bases aligning to TRBD2. Germline-derived CDR1 and CDR2 are MNHEY and SMNVEV (reference sequence). The J segment lost 8 bases and the V segment lost 2 bases, leaving 11 bases of the junction unmatched. This CDR3 has 16 residues. CDR3 sequence reads: CASSLASSGIGDEQFF. CDR3 in DNA: TGTGCCAGCAGTTTAGCCAGTAGCGGGATAGGCGATGAGCAGTTCTTC.

This chain uses TRBV7-8 with TRBJ1-1; 10 bases match TRBD1. Germline V CDR1 and CDR2: SGHVS, FQNEAQ. J was trimmed by 6 bases and V by 5 bases; bases with no gene match: 12. This CDR3 has 16 residues. CDR3 region: CASSPRDRGSQAEAFF. The CDR3 DNA is TGTGCCAGCAGCCCACGGGACAGGGGAAGCCAGGCTGAAGCTTTCTTT.

This clonotype was counted a few times. The gene calls are TRBV7-2 and TRBJ2-1; D is tentatively TRBD1 or TRBD2 (5 bases each). The CDR3 length is 14 residues. Trimming removed 1 base at V and 6 bases at J, with 10 bases between. CDR1 is SGHTA, CDR2 FQGNSA, per germline. The CDR3 DNA is TGTGCCAGCAGCTTAGGCCAGAGGGGCAATGAGCAGTTCTTC. As protein: CASSLGQRGNEQFF.